The 13 T cell receptor beta chains below all came from one sample that was sequenced in a study of persistence of HIV-infected CD4 T cells (TCRdb year 2020). The immunoSEQ hsTCRB assay version 4 in survey mode was used to sequence TCRbeta repertoires from genomic DNA. The table comes from immuneACCESS by way of TCRdb, which keeps in-frame sequences with V and J called. Part of the clones is missing from these tables; in studies checked, under half for an unresolved V gene and the rest for unknown reasons. Present in this sample are 35,000 to 45,000 clones, around 80% of which were seen just once. Approximately 1.6% of the sample is taken by the ten largest. For these TCRs, the target antigens are not known. The treatment or condition label here, explained by the study, means: suppressive antiretroviral therapy. Cells were stimulated with lysates of CMV-infected fibroblasts at roughly 11 ug/mL. Nonresponding CD40L-negative CD69-negative CD45RO-high memory CD4+ T cells were sorted as memory populations depleted of antigen-responding cells.

Sequencing was performed on CD4+ T cells sorted from PBMCs after approximately 19-hour stimulation, taken from a patient who received antiretroviral therapy. This specimen's cell subset or site label, interpreted: CD40L-CD69- CD45RO-high memory CD4 T cells not responding to CMV lysate. The receptors were sampled from an adult man with HIV who was CMV-seropositive.

This sequence joins TRBV15 and TRBJ1-3; D is unclear. The length of the CDR3 is 15 residues. CDR1 is LNHNV, CDR2 YYDKDF, per germline (reference sequence). V shed 0 bases and J shed 0 bases, with 6 bases lying between them. CDR3 bases: TGTGCCACCAGCAGAGATAGAGACTCTGGAAACACCATATATTTT. The encoded protein is CATSRDRDSGNTIYF.

This clone appeared once. V and J are TRBV7-2 and TRBJ2-2; D may be TRBD1 or TRBD2 (5 bases each). The CDR3 spans 14 residues. Trimming took off 5 bases at V and 6 bases at J, with 13 bases between the two ends. Germline V CDR1 and CDR2: SGHTA, FQGNSA. The CDR3 reads CASSLGPSAGELFF. The CDR3, as DNA: TGTGCCAGCAGCCTGGGACCTAGTGCCGGGGAGCTGTTTTTT.

V and J are TRBV6-6 and TRBJ1-5; 9 nucleotides match TRBD1. In germline, CDR1 is MNHNY, CDR2 SVGAGI (reference sequence). The CDR3 has 16 amino acids. V dropped 2 bases and J dropped 5; count of bases not matched to a gene: 7. The CDR3 loop reads CASSYGPGTGHQPQHF. The CDR3 DNA reads TGTGCCAGCAGTTACGGCCCCGGGACAGGGCATCAGCCCCAGCATTTT.

The rearrangement links TRBV9 to TRBJ1-4, with unresolved D. V was shortened by 0 bases and J by 3 bases, with 6 bases between the two germline ends. Germline values: CDR1 SGDLS, CDR2 YYNGEE. The CDR3 has 14 residues. This CDR3 reads CASSVDASNEKLFF. CDR3 DNA sequence: TGTGCCAGCAGCGTAGACGCGTCTAATGAAAAACTGTTTTTT.

Regarding this clone: Other nucleotide sequences in the sample specify the same CDR3. The rearrangement joins TRBV3-1 (or the pseudogene TRBV3-2) to TRBJ1-2; D remains unclear. Germline-derived CDR1 and CDR2 are LGHDT and YNNKEL (reference sequence). V lost 2 bases to trimming and J lost 8 bases, with 9 bases between them. The CDR3 spans 12 residues. Here the CDR3 reads CASSQSGGGYTF. The CDR3 region has the DNA TGTGCCAGCAGCCAATCGGGCGGAGGCTACACCTTC.

This chain connects TRBV7-9 to TRBJ1-2; no clear D gene. V lost 5 bases and J 1 base, leaving 2 bases between the germline ends. CDR1 and CDR2 (germline): SEHNR, FQNEAQ (reference sequence). This CDR3 comprises 11 residues. CDR3: CASSINYGYTF. CDR3 coding DNA: TGTGCCAGCAGCATTAACTATGGCTACACCTTC.

This sequence joins TRBV5-1 and TRBJ1-3, with a tentative D call TRBD1 (6 bases). The length of the CDR3 is 15 residues. With 4 bases removed from V and 4 bases from J, the gap between germline ends came to 15 bases. Germline CDR1 and CDR2: SGHRS and YFSETQ. CDR3 nucleotide sequence: TGCGCCAGCAGCCCTCGGGGGGGGCAAGGAAACACCATATATTTT. It yields the protein CASSPRGGQGNTIYF.

The chain uses TRBV2 and TRBJ1-2, with 10 positions matching TRBD1. J gave up 9 bases and V 6 bases, and 10 bases lay outside the gene matches. In germline, CDR1 is SNHLY, CDR2 FYNNEI. The CDR3 is 14 residues long. Written as DNA, the CDR3 is TGTGCCAGCAGGAAGAGCGGGACAGGGGAGAGCTACACCTTC. As protein: CASRKSGTGESYTF.

The chain has TRBV2 and TRBJ1-1; D might be TRBD1 (6 bases). CDR3 length equals 18 residues. CDR1 is SNHLY and CDR2 is FYNNEI in the germline V gene. Trimming took off 0 bases at V and 0 bases at J, with 17 bases between the two ends. Here the CDR3 reads CASSEALLGQGMNTEAFF. CDR3 DNA: TGTGCCAGCAGTGAAGCGCTTCTGGGGCAGGGGATGAACACTGAAGCTTTCTTT.

The J gene is TRBJ2-1, the V gene TRBV3-1 (or the pseudogene TRBV3-2); 7 bases are shared with TRBD1. The CDR3 runs to 13 residues. Looked up from germline, CDR1 is LGHDT and CDR2 is YNNKEL (reference sequence). V lost 4 bases, J lost 7 bases, and 4 bases stayed unmatched. DNA of the CDR3: TGTGCCAGCAGCCGCCCGACAGGGAATGAGCAGTTCTTC. This encodes CASSRPTGNEQFF.

The V and J genes are TRBV3-1 (or the pseudogene TRBV3-2) and TRBJ2-7; 8 nucleotides agree with TRBD1. Germline V lookup: CDR1 LGHDT, CDR2 YNNKEL (reference sequence). With V trimmed by 4 bases and J by 2 bases, 4 bases remained unmatched. The CDR3 runs 14 residues. The CDR3 loop is CASSLGQAPYEQYF. DNA for the CDR3: TGTGCCAGCAGCCTGGGACAGGCCCCCTACGAGCAGTACTTC.

This chain connects TRBV19 to TRBJ2-7, with D perhaps matching TRBD1 (6 bases). The CDR3 loop spans 15 amino acids. V lost 0 bases to trimming and J lost 1 base, with 10 bases between them. Looked up from germline, CDR1 is LNHDA and CDR2 is SQIVND (reference sequence). This CDR3 reads CASSIEPTGSYEQYF. The CDR3 nucleotides read TGTGCCAGTAGTATAGAACCGACAGGTTCCTACGAGCAGTACTTC.

V gene TRBV5-1 combines with J gene TRBJ1-6; 7 bases align to TRBD1. This CDR3 has 14 residues. Germline CDR1 SGHRS, CDR2 YFSETQ. V lost 4 bases to trimming and J lost 5 bases; unmatched junction nucleotides: 3. Here the CDR3 reads CASSTGQDNSPLHF. The CDR3 DNA sequence: TGCGCCAGCAGCACCGGACAGGATAATTCACCCCTCCACTTT.